This TCR beta chain was profiled in a study of beta chain features in type 1 diabetes (dated by TCRdb to 2016 to 2019). Notes on the research overall: Mean age, gender distribution, total cell number and subset yield did not differ between patients and healthy donors. A total of about 110,000,000 sorted cells were examined across all samples, and a strong correlation was observed between cell number per subset and RNA yield. In the study, TCRB repertoires of sorted circulating CD4+ T cell subsets from recently diagnosed type 1 diabetes patients were compared with those of matched healthy donors. Regulatory and stem cell-like memory subsets were isolated from only 8 patients and roughly eight healthy donors, whereas naive and central memory subsets came from all 28 donors.

Each donor gave one peripheral blood draw, averaging approximately 120 mL, which was collected into heparinised tubes. A BD FACSAria II was used to sort naive, central memory, regulatory and stem cell-like memory CD4+ T cells with a panel that included CD45RO, CCR7, CD25, CD127, CD95 and CD27. All sorted populations exceeded 95% purity. PBMCs were isolated right away by Lymphoprep density gradient centrifugation and were stained directly, without culture. To minimize batch effects, samples were stained and sorted in pairs, one healthy donor with one patient per experiment. The investigation overall reported the following: HLA sub-analyses involved small numbers of individuals, so any influence of HLA type on TCRB rearrangement remained unresolved. Fewer insertions and more nucleotide deletions at VDJ recombination sites were observed in patients with type 1 diabetes, implying thymic rearrangement abnormalities. PCR may preferentially amplify shorter templates, but because patient and control samples were amplified and corrected together, any resulting skew would affect both groups equally. A moderate but significant shortening of TCRB CDR3 length was observed in type 1 diabetes patients in all four CD4+ subsets. Naive, central memory and regulatory TCRB repertoires appeared to be more alike among patients than among healthy donors. Sequencing cDNA rather than genomic DNA could over-represent highly expressing activated cells, although activation and CD3 levels did not differ between groups.

The sample holds a few counts of this clone. Its antigen specificity is not known. Qualities for individual bases were not recorded, and no much larger clone is one base off. Germline trimming amounts to 0 bases on V and 0 bases on J, with 3 as the count of junction bases outside the gene matches. The CDR3 runs 17 amino acids, cysteine and phenylalanine included. The retained sequence is limited to the CDR3, 51 bases, with the frame set at the first base. CDR1 and CDR2, looked up from the germline V gene, are LGHNA and YSLEER. All of the isolated RNA was reverse transcribed with the High Capacity cDNA Reverse Transcription Kit, so expressed TCRB transcripts were sequenced. Deep immunoSEQ sequencing was performed on naive, central memory and regulatory T cell samples, with an average of around 3.4 million total reads per sample. Sorted cells were lysed in RLT buffer, and RNA was extracted using DNase-treated RNeasy Micro or Mini kits according to cell number. To prevent cross-contamination, every cell subset was processed on its own, while patient and healthy donor samples were processed together. The immunoSEQ multiplex PCR was used to amplify TCRB sequences from cDNA, yielding 87-bp fragments that span the CDR3 region. Sequencing of the amplicons was done on the Illumina HiSeq platform. The original pipeline was this. PCR bias was corrected computationally using synthetic template baselines, and reads within Hamming distance 2 were collapsed, with unmergeable singletons discarded. Reads were aligned to IMGT to assign V, D and J genes, CDR3 length, and insertions or deletions at six rearrangement sites. Within each subset, clonotype counts were normalized to the number of sorted cells before true diversity and Gini coefficients were calculated with the tcR R package. Repertoire sharing was quantified using the overlap coefficient calculated on TCRB nucleotide sequences. Out-of-frame TCRB sequences from naive cells were analyzed to stand in for the pre-selection repertoire. The table comes from immuneACCESS by way of TCRdb, which keeps in-frame sequences with V and J called. Part of the clones is missing from these tables; in studies checked, under half for an unresolved V gene and the rest for unknown reasons. The V and J calls and clone size were taken over from that table, and D and trimming were inferred from the DNA. Present in this sample are under 300,000 clones, roughly 21% of which were seen just once. The ten biggest clones cover more than 0.025% of the sample.

The sequence derives from a woman in her thirties or forties with type 1 diabetes. The sequencing input was naive CD4+ T cells from blood. In the paper's terms, the cell subset or site label means: true naive CD4+ T cells. This sequence uses TRBV4-3 and TRBJ1-5, with 9 bases in between that match TRBD1. Here the CDR3 is given as CASSQDRTGVSNQPQHF. The sequence in DNA is TGCGCCAGCAGCCAAGATAGGACAGGGGTTAGCAATCAGCCCCAGCATTTT.